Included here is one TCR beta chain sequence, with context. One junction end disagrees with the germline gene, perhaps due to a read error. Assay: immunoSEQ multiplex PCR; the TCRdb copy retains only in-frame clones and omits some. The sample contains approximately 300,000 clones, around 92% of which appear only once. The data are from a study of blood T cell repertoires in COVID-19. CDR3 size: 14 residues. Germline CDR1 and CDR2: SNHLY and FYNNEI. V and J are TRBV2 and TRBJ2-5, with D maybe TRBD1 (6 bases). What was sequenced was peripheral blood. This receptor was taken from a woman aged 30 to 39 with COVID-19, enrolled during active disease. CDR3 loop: CASREDRFQETQYF. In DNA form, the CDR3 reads TGTGCCAGCAGAGAAGACAGGTTCCAAGAGACCCAGTACTTC.